The 18 T cell receptor beta chains below were found in one sample sequenced in a study of beta chain features in type 1 diabetes. The entirety of the isolated RNA underwent reverse transcription, so expressed TCRB transcripts were sequenced. TCRdb's copy holds only in-frame clones and misses some; the assay was immunoSEQ multiplex PCR. The profile shows around 430,000 clones, approximately 30% of them singletons. The sequencing input was naive CD4+ T cells from blood. Every receptor here comes from a man aged 18 to 29 in good health.

The chain links TRBV10-1 to TRBJ2-5; TRBD2 agrees at 14 bases. The ends lost 5 bases at V and 2 bases at J; junction bases unmatched: 4. The CDR3 sequence is 16 residues long. CDR1 and CDR2 (germline): WNHNN, SYGVQD (reference sequence). In DNA form, the CDR3 reads TGCGCCAGCAGTCTAGGACTAGCGGGAGGACAAGAGACCCAGTACTTC. It encodes CASSLGLAGGQETQYF.

Only a few counts were recorded for this clone. This chain links TRBV6-4 with TRBJ2-3; maybe TRBD2 (7 bases). Per the germline V gene, CDR1 is MRHNA and CDR2 is SNTAGT. This CDR3 spans 15 amino acids. Trimming stripped 0 bases from V and 5 bases from J, with 12 bases between. This CDR3 is CASSDSAGARDTQYF. DNA for the CDR3: TGTGCCAGCAGTGACTCGGCGGGGGCTCGAGATACGCAGTATTTT.

On this clone: The junction shows a germline mismatch at one end, possibly a read error. J is TRBJ2-5 and V is TRBV10-3; weak D call: TRBD1 (6 bases). Germline V gene data show CDR1 as ENHRY and CDR2 as SYGVKD. The CDR3 extends over 14 amino acids. The CDR3: CASSYSAGEETQYF. CDR3 DNA: TGTGCCAGCAGTTACTCGGCAGGGGAAGAGACCCAGTACTTC.

The J gene is TRBJ1-2, the V gene TRBV9; 10 bases line up with TRBD1. Germline values: CDR1 SGDLS, CDR2 YYNGEE. Trimming took 0 bases from V and 4 from J; bases not matched to a gene: 3. This CDR3 has 15 amino acids. CDR3 sequence (DNA): TGTGCCAGCAGCGTAGGACAGGGGGCGAGCTATGGCTACACCTTC. Its translation is CASSVGQGASYGYTF. Together with reference TRBV9 and TRBJ1-2, the CDR3 gives the full variable domain: DSGVTQTPKHLITATGQRVTLRCSPRSGDLSVYWYQQSLDQGLQFLIQYYNGEERAKGNILERFSAQQFPDLHSELNLSSLELGDSALYFCASSVGQGASYGYTFGSGTRLTVV.

This clone was detected a few times. The V gene is TRBV19, the J gene TRBJ2-3; D tentatively reads TRBD1 or TRBD2 (5 bases each). Germline loops: CDR1 LNHDA, CDR2 SQIVND (reference sequence). The CDR3 totals 14 residues. Trimming removed 6 bases from V and 1 base from J, with 11 bases in between. The CDR3 DNA is TGTGCCAGTAGCGTGGGGACGGGCACAGATACGCAGTATTTT. Translating gives CASSVGTGTDTQYF.

This rearrangement joins TRBV29-1 to TRBJ2-7; no definite D call. The germline CDR1 and CDR2 sequences are SQVTM and ANQGSEA. V gave up 4 bases and J gave up 3 bases, with 16 bases separating them. This CDR3 spans 14 amino acids. The chain's CDR3 is CSVVGSGGSYEQYF. The CDR3, as DNA: TGCAGCGTTGTAGGTTCAGGTGGAAGCTACGAGCAGTACTTC.

This clone was seen more than once but under ten times. The sample carries other DNA sequences with the same CDR3. The V gene is TRBV29-1, the J gene TRBJ2-5; no clear D gene. The germline V gene has CDR1 SQVTM and CDR2 ANQGSEA. This CDR3 comprises 11 residues. V was shortened by 4 bases and J by 2 bases, with 5 bases between the two germline ends. The CDR3 reads CSVGPQETQYF. CDR3 coding DNA: TGCAGCGTTGGCCCGCAAGAGACCCAGTACTTC.

The chain has TRBV5-1 and TRBJ2-7, with 8 bases identical to TRBD1. J lost 3 bases, V lost 0 bases, and 8 bases had no gene match. This CDR3 comprises 16 residues. Germline-derived CDR1 and CDR2 are SGHRS and YFSETQ. This chain's CDR3 is CASSLAGQGTFYEQYF. DNA for the CDR3: TGCGCCAGCAGCTTGGCCGGACAGGGAACTTTCTACGAGCAGTACTTC.

There are a few counts of this clone. V and J are TRBV5-1 and TRBJ2-4; maybe TRBD1 (6 bases). This CDR3 region has 14 residues. Germline CDR1 is SGHRS and CDR2 is YFSETQ. Deletions cut 0 bases from V and 6 bases from J, with 10 bases between. The CDR3 sequence: CASSLGTAANIQYF. The CDR3 DNA reads as TGCGCCAGCAGCTTGGGGACAGCAGCAAACATTCAGTACTTC.

The CDR3 sequence: CASSRDRLYNEQFF. The CDR3 DNA reads TGTGCCAGTAGCCGGGACAGACTATACAATGAGCAGTTCTTC. The J gene is TRBJ2-1, the V gene TRBV19, with 7 bases fitting TRBD1. Germline trimming cut 6 bases from V and 4 bases from J; bases unmatched to any gene: 6. This CDR3 contains 14 residues. CDR1 and CDR2 from the germline V gene are LNHDA and SQIVND (reference sequence).

This clone was counted once. This chain joins TRBV27 and TRBJ2-1, with D maybe TRBD1 (6 bases). V gave up 6 bases and J gave up 7 bases, with 19 bases separating them. This CDR3 contains 15 residues. CDR1 and CDR2 (germline): MNHEY, SMNVEV (reference sequence). The CDR3 nucleotides are TGTGCCAGCAGCCCCTGGGAAGGGGGTAGGAATGAGCAGTTCTTC. Its translation: CASSPWEGGRNEQFF.

This clone was seen more than once but under ten times. The rearrangement joins TRBV4-1 to TRBJ2-7, with a weak D call TRBD1 (5 bases). The germline gives CDR1 MGHRA, CDR2 YSYEKL. Trimming shortened V by 1 base and J by 4 bases, and 11 bases separated the two germline ends. The CDR3 length is 14 residues. CDR3 residues: CASSQVRTPYEQYF. As DNA, the CDR3 is TGCGCCAGCAGCCAAGTCAGGACACCATACGAGCAGTACTTC.

This clone turned up a few times. The genes are TRBV15 and TRBJ2-1; possibly TRBD1 or TRBD2 for D (5 bases each). Trimming shortened V by 2 bases and J by 8 bases, and 13 bases separated the two germline ends. The CDR3 is 14 residues long. The germline V gene has CDR1 LNHNV and CDR2 YYDKDF (reference sequence). The CDR3 here is CATSRRDGRDEQFF. CDR3 coding DNA: TGTGCCACCAGCAGAAGGGACGGACGGGATGAGCAGTTCTTC. Based on the CDR3 plus reference TRBV15 and TRBJ2-1, the full variable domain is DAMVIQNPRYQVTQFGKPVTLSCSQTLNHNVMYWYQQKSSQAPKLLFHYYDKDFNNEADTPDNFQSRRPNTSFCFLDIRSPGLGDTAMYLCATSRRDGRDEQFFGPGTRLTVL.

This clone was found a few times. The CDR3, as DNA: TGTGCCAGCAGCTCCCCGGGACAGCACACAGATACGCAGTATTTT. Protein sequence: CASSSPGQHTDTQYF. This sequence joins TRBV7-2 and TRBJ2-3; the match to TRBD1 covers 7 bases. Per the germline V gene, CDR1 is SGHTA and CDR2 is FQGNSA. This CDR3 comprises 15 residues. The J segment lost 2 bases and the V segment lost 4 bases, leaving 6 bases of the junction unmatched.

This sequence joins TRBV30 and TRBJ2-7, with D tentatively TRBD2 (6 bases). Germline V gene lookup returns CDR1 GTSNPN and CDR2 SVGIG (reference sequence). The CDR3 is 15 residues long. Trimming removed 2 bases at V and 2 bases at J, with 16 bases between. DNA for the CDR3: TGTGCCTGGAGTAAGGAGGGACTCACCACCTACGAGCAGTACTTC. This sequence encodes CAWSKEGLTTYEQYF.

This clone was observed a few times. This chain joins TRBV4-1 and TRBJ2-1; TRBD2 agrees at 11 bases. The CDR3 spans 16 residues. Looked up from germline, CDR1 is MGHRA and CDR2 is YSYEKL. V was pared by 5 bases and J by 8 bases, with 11 bases of the junction left unmatched. The CDR3: CASSVRSLAGGDEQFF. CDR3 sequence (DNA): TGCGCCAGCAGCGTAAGATCGCTAGCGGGAGGCGATGAGCAGTTCTTC.

There are a few counts of this clone. The J gene is TRBJ2-7, the V gene TRBV7-2; the match to TRBD2 covers 8 bases. This CDR3 is built from 13 residues. Germline V gives CDR1 SGHTA, CDR2 FQGNSA. The ends lost 7 bases at V and 2 bases at J; junction bases unmatched: 4. This CDR3 is CASKAGVPYEQYF. DNA of the CDR3: TGTGCCAGCAAAGCGGGAGTACCCTACGAGCAGTACTTC.

This clone has just a few counts. The chain joins TRBV2 to TRBJ2-4, with D perhaps matching TRBD1 (5 bases). Germline CDR1 SNHLY, CDR2 FYNNEI. Trimming removed 5 bases at V and 0 bases at J, with 8 bases between. The CDR3 is 14 amino acids. CDR3 in DNA: TGTGCCAGCAGTTCGACAGAAGCCAAAAACATTCAGTACTTC. Amino acid sequence: CASSSTEAKNIQYF.